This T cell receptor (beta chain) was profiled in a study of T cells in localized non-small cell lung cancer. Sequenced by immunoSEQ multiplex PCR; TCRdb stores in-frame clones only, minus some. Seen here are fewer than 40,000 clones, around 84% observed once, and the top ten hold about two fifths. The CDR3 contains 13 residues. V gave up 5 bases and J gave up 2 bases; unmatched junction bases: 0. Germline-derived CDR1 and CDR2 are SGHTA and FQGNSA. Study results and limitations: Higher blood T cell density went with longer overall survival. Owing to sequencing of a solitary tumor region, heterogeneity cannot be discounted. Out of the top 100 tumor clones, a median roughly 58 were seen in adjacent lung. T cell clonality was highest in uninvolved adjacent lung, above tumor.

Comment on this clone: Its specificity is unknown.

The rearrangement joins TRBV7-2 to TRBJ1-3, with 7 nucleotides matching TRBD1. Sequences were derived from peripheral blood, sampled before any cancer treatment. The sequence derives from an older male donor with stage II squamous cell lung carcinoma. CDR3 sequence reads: CASSDRAGNTIYF. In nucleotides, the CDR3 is TGTGCCAGCAGCGACAGGGCTGGAAACACCATATATTTT.